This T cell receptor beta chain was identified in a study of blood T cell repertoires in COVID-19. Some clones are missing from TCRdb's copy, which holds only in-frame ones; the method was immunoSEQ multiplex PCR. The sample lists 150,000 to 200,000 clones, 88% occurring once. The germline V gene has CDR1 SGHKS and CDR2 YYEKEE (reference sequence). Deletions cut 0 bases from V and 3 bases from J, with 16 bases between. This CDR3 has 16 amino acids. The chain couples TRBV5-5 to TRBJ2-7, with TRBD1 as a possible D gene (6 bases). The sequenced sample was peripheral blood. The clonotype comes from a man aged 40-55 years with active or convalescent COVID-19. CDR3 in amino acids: CASSLAIQGNLYEQYF. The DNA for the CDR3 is TGTGCCAGCAGCTTGGCAATCCAGGGGAATCTCTACGAGCAGTACTTC.